What follows is one TCR beta chain and its context. At one end the junction does not follow the germline gene, possibly because of a read error. Germline CDR1 MNHEY, CDR2 SVGAGI. CDR3 size: 14 residues. Sequencing used immunoSEQ multiplex PCR; TCRdb keeps in-frame clones, though not all of them. The profile shows tens of thousands of clones, 86% of them singletons. The record originates from a study of blood T cell repertoires in COVID-19. V usage is TRBV6-5 and J usage is TRBJ2-7, with 9 nucleotides matching TRBD1. This receptor was identified in a man aged 60-69 years with active or convalescent COVID-19. The sequencing input was peripheral blood. The CDR3 DNA is TGTGTCAGCAGTTACAGGGGGCGATCCTACGAGCAGTACTTC. Protein product: CVSSYRGRSYEQYF.